The 32 T cell receptor beta chains below were found in one sample sequenced in a study of CXCR3-negative and CXCR3-positive naive CD8 T cells. Study-level points and caveats: CXCR3-positive naive cells carried more hydrophobic TRB CDR3s than CXCR3-negative naive cells did.

cDNA libraries for TRB were generated by 5' RACE incorporating UMI labels. TCRdb reworked the 5' RACE reads into one entry per CDR3 protein, no DNA. The repertoire table contains around 140,000 distinct CDR3 sequences. No antigen has been identified for these receptors. Source material: naive CXCR3+ CD8+ T cells from blood. Subset reported: CD45RO-CCR7+CD27+CD95- naive CD8+ T cells expressing CXCR3 (TNR3+). The source is a human donor in good health. Some clones in this sample may be carry-over from other donors' samples.

The chain joins TRBV4-1 to TRBJ1-4; the TCRdb call, TRBD1, lacks DNA for checking. The CDR3 has 15 amino acids. Germline V gives CDR1 MGHRA, CDR2 YSYEKL. CDR3 sequence reads: CASCQGPGTDEKLFF.

The gene calls are TRBV4-1 and TRBJ2-1; the D call of TRBD1 rests on TCRdb alone, since no DNA is present to check it. The CDR3 consists of 15 residues. CDR1 MGHRA and CDR2 YSYEKL come from the germline V gene. The CDR3 sequence: CASSQGQGFYNEQFF.

The chain is built from TRBV15 and TRBJ2-3. This CDR3 region has 16 residues. Germline CDR1 and CDR2: LNHNV and YYDKDF (reference sequence). The CDR3 is CATSGDGEVSRDTQYF. The full variable domain, with the rest looked up from reference TRBV15 and TRBJ2-3, is DAMVIQNPRYQVTQFGKPVTLSCSQTLNHNVMYWYQQKSSQAPKLLFHYYDKDFNNEADTPDNFQSRRPNTSFCFLDIRSPGLGDTAMYLCATSGDGEVSRDTQYFGPGTRLTVL.

V is TRBV28 and J is TRBJ2-2. The CDR3 spans 14 residues. CDR1 and CDR2 (germline): MDHEN, SYDVKM. CDR3 region: CATERGSNTGELFF.

The chain employs TRBV30 and TRBJ1-1; no DNA is available, so the TRBD1 call from TCRdb remains unchecked. The CDR3 loop spans 13 amino acids. Germline V lookup: CDR1 GTSNPN, CDR2 SVGIG (reference sequence). CDR3 sequence: CAWSDQGNTEAFF. The variable domain in full, completed from reference TRBV30 and TRBJ1-1, reads SQTIHQWPATLVQPVGSPLSLECTVEGTSNPNLYWYRQAAGRGLQLLFYSVGIGQISSEVPQNLSASRPQDRQFILSSKKLLLSDSGFYLCAWSDQGNTEAFFGQGTRLTVV.

V gene TRBV7-9 combines with J gene TRBJ2-1; TCRdb's D gene call, TRBD1, goes unchecked for lack of DNA. The CDR3 has 12 amino acids. Germline loops: CDR1 SEHNR, CDR2 FQNEAQ (reference sequence). CDR3 region: CASSLSRDEQFF.

The chain employs TRBV5-6 and TRBJ1-1; without DNA, the TCRdb call of TRBD1 cannot be checked. The CDR3 is made up of 13 amino acids. CDR1 SGHDT and CDR2 YYEEEE come from the germline V gene. CDR3 sequence: CASSFNRGTEAFF.

This chain connects TRBV7-9 to TRBJ2-3; TCRdb designates TRBD1, a call that cannot be tested without DNA. The CDR3 is 15 amino acids. Germline values: CDR1 SEHNR, CDR2 FQNEAQ (reference sequence). This CDR3 reads CASSPPRGSTDTQYF.

The V call is TRBV7-6, the J call TRBJ2-7; no DNA is available, so the TRBD2 call from TCRdb remains unchecked. The germline CDR1 and CDR2 sequences are SGHVS and FNYEAQ. The CDR3 is 15 amino acids. The CDR3 spells CASSSQSTRGDEQYF.

This chain connects TRBV5-1 to TRBJ1-3. Germline loops: CDR1 SGHRS, CDR2 YFSETQ. This CDR3 has 17 amino acids. CDR3: CASSLEGQAAAGNTIYF.

V and J are TRBV13 and TRBJ2-7. The CDR3 is 16 amino acids. Germline lookup yields CDR1 PRHDT and CDR2 FYEKMQ (reference sequence). The CDR3: CASSLGISGNSNEQYF.

The CDR3 loop reads CSQRNYNEQFF. V and J are TRBV29-1 and TRBJ2-1. The CDR3 extends over 11 amino acids. Germline CDR1 is SQVTM and CDR2 is ANQGSEA.

This chain uses TRBV10-1 with TRBJ2-1; TCRdb outputs TRBD2, but without DNA this stays unchecked. The germline V gene has CDR1 WNHNN and CDR2 SYGVQD (reference sequence). This CDR3 comprises 13 residues. CDR3 residues: CASSETGGNEQFF.

The chain recombines TRBV12-3 or TRBV12-4 with TRBJ2-5. The CDR3 covers 13 residues. CDR3 residues: CASSGRQGETQYF.

The chain employs TRBV7-9 and TRBJ2-1; TCRdb returns TRBD1, unconfirmable since there is no DNA. CDR1 SEHNR and CDR2 FQNEAQ come from the germline V gene (reference sequence). The CDR3 has 15 residues. CDR3 amino acids: CASPPVSSSYNEQFF. Full variable domain (rest looked up from reference TRBV7-9 and TRBJ2-1): DTGVSQNPRHKITKRGQNVTFRCDPISEHNRLYWYRQTLGQGPEFLTYFQNEAQLEKSRLLSDRFSAERPKGSFSTLEIQRTEQGDSAMYLCASPPVSSSYNEQFFGPGTRLTVL.

This CDR3 reads CASSLLAINTGELFF. The chain carries TRBV7-2 and TRBJ2-2; TCRdb names TRBD2, which stays unverified in the absence of DNA. The CDR3 spans 15 residues. Germline values: CDR1 SGHTA, CDR2 FQGNSA.

The chain joins TRBV7-9 to TRBJ2-3. This CDR3 region has 15 residues. Germline CDR1 and CDR2: SEHNR and FQNEAQ (reference sequence). The CDR3 protein is CASSLVTYYTDTQYF.

V gene TRBV5-6 combines with J gene TRBJ2-5. Germline V gives CDR1 SGHDT, CDR2 YYEEEE. CDR3 length: 12 amino acids. The CDR3 sequence: CASSSWEETQYF.

The chain couples TRBV21-1 to TRBJ1-5; TCRdb reports TRBD1, a call that lacks DNA to check it against. TRBV21-1 is tagged as a pseudogene. This CDR3 has 15 residues. The CDR3 is CASSNKGGNNQPQHF.

This sequence joins TRBV15 and TRBJ2-5; TCRdb's D call of TRBD1 is untestable without DNA. This CDR3 contains 14 residues. Germline V lookup: CDR1 LNHNV, CDR2 YYDKDF (reference sequence). The CDR3 loop is CATWDGRDKETQYF.

The rearrangement links TRBV29-1 to TRBJ2-2; TCRdb gives TRBD2 as the D gene, but with no DNA this cannot be confirmed. The length of the CDR3 is 12 residues. The germline V gene has CDR1 SQVTM and CDR2 ANQGSEA. This CDR3 reads CSVVGLAGELFF.

The chain carries TRBV29-1 and TRBJ1-4; TCRdb reports TRBD1, a call that lacks DNA to check it against. The CDR3 consists of 12 residues. Germline CDR1 SQVTM, CDR2 ANQGSEA. This chain's CDR3 is CSVAGQSEKLFF. Combining the CDR3 with reference TRBV29-1 and TRBJ1-4 gives the whole variable domain SAVISQKPSRDICQRGTSLTIQCQVDSQVTMMFWYRQQPGQSLTLIATANQGSEATYESGFVIDKFPISRPNLTFSTLTVSNMSPEDSSIYLCSVAGQSEKLFFGSGTQLSVL.

The chain employs TRBV20-1 and TRBJ2-4; the TCRdb D gene call, TRBD2, has no DNA to confirm it. Germline CDR1 DFQATT, CDR2 SNEGSKA (reference sequence). The CDR3 is made up of 16 amino acids. The CDR3 reads CSSPSGGAGAKNIQYF.

The chain joins TRBV12-3 or TRBV12-4 to TRBJ2-1; the D gene TCRdb calls, TRBD2, cannot be checked with no DNA. The CDR3 length is 15 residues. Here the CDR3 reads CASSLYGGGHNEQFF.

The V gene is TRBV5-1, the J gene TRBJ2-4. Germline-derived CDR1 and CDR2 are SGHRS and YFSETQ. The CDR3 has 13 residues. The CDR3 is CASSWEHGDIQYF.

The chain joins TRBV11-2 to TRBJ2-1; without DNA, the TCRdb call of TRBD2 cannot be checked. Germline lookup yields CDR1 SGHAT and CDR2 FQNNGV. CDR3 size: 12 residues. CDR3 amino acids: CASTLAGDQWFF. The full variable domain, in which reference TRBV11-2 and TRBJ2-1 provide the parts outside the CDR3, is EAGVAQSPRYKIIEKRQSVAFWCNPISGHATLYWYQQILGQGPKLLIQFQNNGVVDDSQLPKDRFSAERLKGVDSTLKIQPAKLEDSAVYLCASTLAGDQWFFGPGTRLTVL.

The chain employs TRBV5-5 and TRBJ2-7; TCRdb outputs TRBD1, but without DNA this stays unchecked. Germline V gives CDR1 SGHKS, CDR2 YYEKEE (reference sequence). This CDR3 region has 15 residues. The CDR3 sequence is CASSHFRDGTYEQYF.

The chain carries TRBV2 and TRBJ1-2. CDR3 length equals 13 residues. Germline-derived CDR1 and CDR2 are SNHLY and FYNNEI. CDR3 sequence reads: CASSEASNYGYTF.

The V gene is TRBV28, the J gene TRBJ2-7; TCRdb's assignment of TRBD1 cannot be checked, as there is no DNA. Germline lookup yields CDR1 MDHEN and CDR2 SYDVKM. The CDR3 has 18 residues. CDR3 sequence reads: CASSLPTDRRRSTYEQYF.

This chain uses TRBV6-2 or TRBV6-3 with TRBJ2-1; the TCRdb D gene call, TRBD2, has no DNA to confirm it. There are 14 residues in the CDR3. Germline values: CDR1 MNHEY, CDR2 SVGEGT. The CDR3 sequence: CASWGLAGTNEQFF.

The CDR3 loop reads CASSQRWQGTDTQYF. The J gene is TRBJ2-3, the V gene TRBV4-2; TCRdb's assignment of TRBD1 cannot be checked, as there is no DNA. Germline V gene sequence: CDR1 LGHNA, CDR2 YNFKEQ. CDR3 length: 15 amino acids.

The chain uses TRBV7-3 and TRBJ2-1; TCRdb proposes TRBD2, but this gene call is untestable without DNA. The CDR3 is 15 amino acids. The germline V gene has CDR1 SGHTA and CDR2 FQGTGA. The CDR3 loop reads CASSLLGGDYNEQFF.